These 7 T cell receptor beta chains were all obtained from the same sample, sequenced in a study of CD8+CD57+ T cells in acquired aplastic anemia. The use of genomic DNA as template underpinned the TCR beta VDJ and CDR3 profiling. MiXCR was run by TCRdb on the reads, yielding one entry per CDR3 protein. The sample gives over 250,000 distinct CDR3 sequences, roughly 61% of which show up once; 1% to 1.5% is in the top ten. An expansion of CD8+CD57+ cells by flow cytometry had been shown in patients chosen for sequencing. Material for sequencing was sorted CD4+, CD8+, or CD8+CD57+ T cells (not recorded which) from PBMCs. Source of these receptors: a human donor with aplastic anemia.

J is TRBJ2-6 and V is TRBV2; 13 bases align to TRBD2. The germline gives CDR1 SNHLY, CDR2 FYNNEI. The V gene end was trimmed by 4 bases and the J gene end by 4 bases; junction bases not matched to a gene: 7. The CDR3 runs to 18 residues. CDR3 protein: CASSARTSGGGGANVLTF. CDR3 DNA sequence: TGTGCCAGCAGTGCCCGGACTAGCGGGGGAGGCGGGGCCAACGTCCTGACTTTC.

Ten or more counts support this clonotype. The rearrangement uses TRBV5-1 and TRBJ1-4, with D tentatively TRBD1 (6 bases). The CDR3 covers 15 residues. V gave up 0 bases and J gave up 5 bases, with 11 bases separating them. Germline V gene data show CDR1 as SGHRS and CDR2 as YFSETQ. The DNA for the CDR3 is TGCGCCAGCAGCTTGGCCGGGACAAAGAATGAAAAACTGTTTTTT. Its protein product is CASSLAGTKNEKLFF.

This clonotype has a handful of counts. V gene TRBV15 combines with J gene TRBJ1-5; weak D call: TRBD1 (6 bases). Germline assignment: CDR1 LNHNV and CDR2 YYDKDF (reference sequence). Trimming took 5 bases from V and 7 from J, leaving 18 bases between them. This CDR3 is built from 15 residues. CDR3 sequence reads: CATSRSGELGQPQHF. DNA of the CDR3: TGTGCCACCAGCCGTTCAGGGGAATTAGGGCAGCCCCAGCATTTT.

This chain uses TRBV24-1 with TRBJ2-1; D gene ambiguous. The CDR3 extends over 16 amino acids. The germline CDR1 and CDR2 sequences are KGHDR and SFDVKD. Trimming removed 4 bases from V and 2 bases from J, with 14 bases in between. CDR3 protein: CATSDLDASTYNEQFF. The CDR3 nucleotides read TGTGCCACCAGTGACTTAGACGCAAGCACCTACAATGAGCAGTTCTTC.

The chain links TRBV12-3 or TRBV12-4 to TRBJ1-5; the D gene is possibly TRBD1 (5 bases). The CDR3 extends over 13 amino acids. The ends were cut back, 2 bases at V and 5 bases at J, with 7 bases in the middle. The chain's CDR3 is CASSLRGDQPQHF. CDR3 coding DNA: TGTGCCAGCAGTTTAAGGGGAGATCAGCCCCAGCATTTT.

V gene TRBV15 combines with J gene TRBJ2-1; D is possibly TRBD2 (6 bases). Trimming removed 5 bases at V and 6 bases at J, with 14 bases between. Germline values: CDR1 LNHNV, CDR2 YYDKDF (reference sequence). CDR3 length equals 14 residues. DNA of the CDR3: TGTGCCACCAGCTCGATTCGGGGGAGCAATGAGCAGTTCTTC. Its protein is CATSSIRGSNEQFF.

This clonotype was seen more than once but under ten times. The chain is built from TRBV7-6 and TRBJ2-5; 8 bases fit TRBD1. Trimming at V came to 8 bases and at J to 5 bases, leaving 13 bases not matched to a gene. CDR3 size: 15 residues. Looked up from germline, CDR1 is SGHVS and CDR2 is FNYEAQ. The CDR3 region is CASGETGEFRETQYF. CDR3 sequence (DNA): TGTGCCAGCGGGGAGACAGGGGAGTTTCGGGAGACCCAGTACTTC.